These 15 T cell receptor beta chains were all obtained from the same sample, sequenced in a study of T-cell reconstitution after alpha-beta-depleted transplantation in children. The TCRbeta library incorporated unique molecular identifiers. TCRdb processed the PCR reads anew with MiXCR; each CDR3 protein has one entry. Among 200,000 to 250,000 distinct CDR3 sequences listed, roughly 8.2% were seen once. The starting material was PBMCs, mostly from graft donor cells, obtained 180 days after TCRalphabeta/CD19-depleted stem cell transplant. Source of these receptors: a male patient between 10 and 17 years old who had a stem cell transplant for acute lymphoblastic leukemia, so the T cells may come from the graft donor.

This clonotype was picked up many times. The rearrangement uses TRBV28 and TRBJ2-3, with D unresolved. V shed 3 bases and J shed 0 bases, with 10 bases lying between them. Looked up from germline, CDR1 is MDHEN and CDR2 is SYDVKM. This CDR3 region has 15 residues. CDR3: CASSLGYSSTDTQYF. The DNA for the CDR3 is TGTGCCAGCAGTTTGGGTTATTCTAGCACAGATACGCAGTATTTT.

This clonotype was recorded at least ten times. The chain employs TRBV29-1 and TRBJ1-2, with D maybe TRBD1 (6 bases). Trimming removed 6 bases from V and 5 bases from J, with 10 bases in between. This CDR3 spans 11 amino acids. CDR1 is SQVTM and CDR2 is ANQGSEA in the germline V gene. Written as DNA, the CDR3 is TGCAGCGTCCTACAGGGTTATGGCTACACCTTC. Residues: CSVLQGYGYTF.

The CDR3 spells CASSRSRDSGYTF. DNA for the CDR3: TGTGCCAGCTCACGGTCAAGGGACAGTGGCTACACCTTC. The V and J genes are TRBV18 and TRBJ1-2; 7 nucleotides align to TRBD1. J was trimmed by 7 bases and V by 4 bases; bases with no gene match: 6. CDR1 is KGHSH, CDR2 LQKENI, per germline. This CDR3 has 13 amino acids.

CDR3 nucleotides: TGTGCCAGCAGCTTTCCGAGGGGTAGCGGGGGGAACACAGATACGCAGTATTTT. This gives the protein CASSFPRGSGGNTDTQYF. The chain uses TRBV11-1 and TRBJ2-3; 10 positions agree with TRBD2. The trim removed 3 bases at V and 2 bases at J, leaving 11 bases unmatched. CDR1 and CDR2 from the germline V gene are SGHAT and FQDESV (reference sequence). The CDR3 runs 18 residues.

Only a few counts were recorded for this clonotype. At one end, the junction sequence differs from germline, possibly due to a read error. The chain joins TRBV7-2 to TRBJ2-3, with a weak D call TRBD2 (5 bases). Germline V lookup: CDR1 SGHTA, CDR2 FQGNSA. This CDR3 is 15 amino acids long. CDR3 DNA: TGTGCCAGCAGCGTAGCGACCCTGCGCACAGATACGCAGTATTTT. Amino acid sequence: CASSVATLRTDTQYF.

This chain links TRBV20-1 with TRBJ2-1, with 12 positions matching TRBD1. With V trimmed by 5 bases and J by 8 bases, 4 bases remained unmatched. CDR1 is DFQATT and CDR2 is SNEGSKA in the germline V gene (reference sequence). The CDR3 contains 13 residues. CDR3 amino acids: CSAFRDRGHEQFF. The DNA for the CDR3 is TGCAGTGCTTTCCGGGACAGGGGGCATGAGCAGTTCTTC.

This clonotype was seen a handful of times. The chain joins TRBV6-5 to TRBJ2-4; D unclear. The germline gives CDR1 MNHEY, CDR2 SVGAGI. The germline V and J ends were trimmed by 4 bases and 0 bases, with 7 bases remaining between them. The CDR3 is made up of 14 amino acids. The CDR3 sequence: CASSLALAKNIQYF. The CDR3 bases are TGTGCCAGCAGTTTGGCATTAGCCAAAAACATTCAGTACTTC.

This clonotype was seen at least ten times. The chain has TRBV11-2 and TRBJ2-3; 7 nucleotides match TRBD1. Germline V gene data show CDR1 as SGHAT and CDR2 as FQNNGV. The V segment lost 3 bases and the J segment 0 bases; nucleotides outside the gene matches: 12. The CDR3 has 18 residues. This CDR3 reads CASSFKLGQDPSTDTQYF. The CDR3 DNA reads TGTGCCAGCAGCTTTAAACTAGGACAGGATCCTAGCACAGATACGCAGTATTTT.

This clonotype was observed many times. J is TRBJ2-5 and V is TRBV11-2; the D gene is possibly TRBD2 (6 bases). Trimming removed 5 bases from V and 4 bases from J, with 17 bases in between. The CDR3 has 15 amino acids. Germline lookup yields CDR1 SGHAT and CDR2 FQNNGV. The CDR3 reads CASSPLAEGLETQYF. The CDR3 bases are TGTGCCAGCAGCCCACTAGCCGAGGGGCTAGAGACCCAGTACTTC.

This clonotype was picked up many times. This rearrangement joins TRBV9 to TRBJ2-5, with 7 bases fitting TRBD2. The CDR3 has 16 residues. The V gene's germline CDR1 is SGDLS and CDR2 YYNGEE. J was trimmed by 4 bases and V by 4 bases; bases with no gene match: 13. CDR3: CASSTDGGSMRETQYF. The CDR3 DNA reads TGTGCCAGCAGCACAGACGGCGGGAGTATGCGAGAGACCCAGTACTTC.

This clonotype was observed many times. The CDR3 region has the DNA TGTGCCAGCAGCTGGAGGGGCAGGGGGGCGAACACCGGGGAGCTGTTTTTT. It codes for CASSWRGRGANTGELFF. The chain recombines TRBV7-2 with TRBJ2-2, with TRBD1 as a possible D gene (7 bases). V shed 4 bases and J shed 0 bases, with 15 bases lying between them. CDR3 length: 17 residues. From germline, CDR1 is SGHTA and CDR2 FQGNSA.

The table lists this clonotype with many counts. The rearrangement links TRBV28 to TRBJ2-1; TRBD2 matches 10 bases. The CDR3 covers 18 residues. Unmatched junction bases numbered 14, after V lost 5 bases and J lost 4 bases. Germline loops: CDR1 MDHEN, CDR2 SYDVKM. The DNA of the CDR3 is TGTGCCAGCAGTCCCTGGACTAGCGGAAGGAGTAGGTACAATGAGCAGTTCTTC. It yields the protein CASSPWTSGRSRYNEQFF.

This clonotype was observed at least ten times. The gene calls are TRBV7-7 and TRBJ1-2; D possibly corresponds to TRBD1 (5 bases). There are 15 residues in the CDR3. Looked up from germline, CDR1 is SSHAT and CDR2 is FNYEAQ (reference sequence). Trimming removed 6 bases at V and 4 bases at J, with 18 bases between. CDR3 sequence reads: CASRQHRMGRYGYTF. CDR3 DNA: TGTGCCAGCAGACAACACAGAATGGGACGCTATGGCTACACCTTC.

This clonotype was seen ten or more times. The chain joins TRBV20-1 to TRBJ2-7, with a tentative D call TRBD1 (5 bases). The germline CDR1 and CDR2 sequences are DFQATT and SNEGSKA (reference sequence). This CDR3 is 12 amino acids long. The CDR3 DNA follows: TGCAGCGTTAACAGGCGAATGGGCGAGCAGTACTTC. Protein: CSVNRRMGEQYF.

This clonotype was seen ten or more times. The chain couples TRBV29-1 to TRBJ1-2; TRBD1 agrees at 7 bases. From germline, CDR1 is SQVTM and CDR2 ANQGSEA. The ends lost 6 bases at V and 0 bases at J; junction bases unmatched: 7. CDR3 length: 14 amino acids. The CDR3, as DNA: TGCAGCGTGGAACAGGGGTCTGCTAACTATGGCTACACCTTC. This codes for CSVEQGSANYGYTF.